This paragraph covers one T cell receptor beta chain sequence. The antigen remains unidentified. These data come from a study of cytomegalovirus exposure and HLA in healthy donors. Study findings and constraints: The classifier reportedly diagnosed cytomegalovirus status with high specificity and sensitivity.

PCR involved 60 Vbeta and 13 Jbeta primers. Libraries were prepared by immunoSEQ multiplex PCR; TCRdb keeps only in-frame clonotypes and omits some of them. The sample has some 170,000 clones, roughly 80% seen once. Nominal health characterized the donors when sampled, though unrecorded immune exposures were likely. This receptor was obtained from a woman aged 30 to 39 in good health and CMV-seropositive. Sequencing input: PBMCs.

The CDR3 coding sequence is TGTGCCAGCAGTTCCCGTGGACAGTACACCGGGGAGCTGTTTTTT. Its translation: CASSSRGQYTGELFF. The genes are TRBV2 and TRBJ2-2, with a tentative D call TRBD1 (6 bases). The V end lost 5 bases, the J end lost 3 bases, and 13 bases lay between the germline ends. This CDR3 spans 15 amino acids. Per the germline V gene, CDR1 is SNHLY and CDR2 is FYNNEI.